One and the same sample provided the 4 T cell receptor beta chains below, sequenced in a study of T cells in Graves' hyperthyroidism and ophthalmopathy. The TCR beta CDR3 regions underwent amplification using RNA transcripts as the source. HTBI primers were the set used in a first-round RT-PCR of the TCR CDR3. Using its own MiXCR run on the multiplex PCR reads, TCRdb lists one record per CDR3 protein. The sample shows about 360,000 distinct CDR3 sequences, approximately 25% of them seen only once. The material sequenced was blood. The receptors shown here come from a man aged 50 to 60 with Graves' hyperthyroidism.

This clonotype showed up just a few times. The chain combines TRBV20-1 with TRBJ2-1; D not certain. V lost 5 bases to trimming and J lost 7 bases, with 18 bases between them. From germline, CDR1 is DFQATT and CDR2 SNEGSKA (reference sequence). This CDR3 has 14 residues. The CDR3 spells CSASLGGELNEQFF. In DNA form, the CDR3 reads TGCAGTGCTTCTCTCGGTGGAGAATTGAATGAGCAGTTCTTC.

CDR3 DNA sequence: TGTGCCAGCAGCCGCAGCGAGGGGGTGCCTAATGAAAAACTGTTTTTT. Translated: CASSRSEGVPNEKLFF. The rearrangement joins TRBV7-6 to TRBJ1-4; D might be TRBD1 (6 bases). Germline loops: CDR1 SGHVS, CDR2 FNYEAQ. Trimming left V 5 bases short and J 3 bases short, with 16 bases between. The CDR3 covers 16 residues.

This clonotype was counted ten times or more. The chain links TRBV11-2 to TRBJ1-4; TRBD1 might be the D (5 bases). The length of the CDR3 is 12 residues. Trimming removed 3 bases at V and 10 bases at J, with 9 bases between. CDR1 and CDR2 (germline): SGHAT, FQNNGV. CDR3 amino acids: CASSFQGIKLFF. The CDR3 nucleotides read TGTGCCAGCAGCTTCCAGGGAATAAAACTGTTTTTT.

This clonotype was detected only a few times. The genes are TRBV2 and TRBJ2-7; 11 nucleotides line up with TRBD2. Germline V gives CDR1 SNHLY, CDR2 FYNNEI. The CDR3 spans 15 residues. The V and J ends lost 6 bases and 7 bases, in that order; junction bases with no gene match: 11. The CDR3 DNA reads as TGTGCCAGCAGAGCCACTAGCGGGAGCGGGGGTGAGCAGTACTTC. Translating it yields CASRATSGSGGEQYF.